The present T cell receptor beta chain was sequenced within a study of blood T cell repertoires in COVID-19. Whole-study context: The cDNA or gDNA used as material had been derived from T cells, B-cell-depleted T cells, or PBMCs.

Trimming took 1 base from V and 2 from J, leaving 8 bases between them. The germline V gene encodes CDR1 SEHNR and CDR2 FQNEAQ (reference sequence). There are 14 residues in the CDR3. The authors' processing: For nucleated cells, counts were estimated from reference gene primer amplification. The protocol was immunoSEQ multiplex PCR, while the TCRdb copy is restricted to in-frame clones and leaves out a portion. The DNA gave D and trimming, while V, J and clone size come from that table. The repertoire has tens of thousands of clones, more than 90% of them found once; the top ten carry 2% to 2.5%. The chain has TRBV7-9 and TRBJ1-1; unclear D gene. The source is a man in his sixties with acute or convalescent COVID-19. Material: peripheral blood. CDR3 in DNA: TGTGCCAGCAGCTTAGTACGGGGAAACACTGAAGCTTTCTTT. It translates to CASSLVRGNTEAFF.